This T cell receptor beta chain originates from a study of blood T cell repertoires in COVID-19. Study as a whole: In each case, the material was cDNA or gDNA derived from T cells, B-cell-depleted T cells, or PBMCs.

Authors' analysis steps: How many nucleated cells were present was estimated from reference gene primer amplification. Repertoires were generated with immunoSEQ multiplex PCR, while TCRdb's copy carries only in-frame clones and drops some. The D gene and trimming were derived from the DNA, and the V and J assignments and clone size from that table. The table records about 150,000 clones, 80% to 90% of them present only once. Looked up from germline, CDR1 is LGHDT and CDR2 is YNNKEL (reference sequence). The CDR3 is 16 residues long. The V and J ends lost 2 bases and 0 bases, in that order; junction bases with no gene match: 7.

The TCR comes from a man aged 50-60 years who had recovered from COVID-19. The chain carries TRBV3-1 (or the pseudogene TRBV3-2) and TRBJ2-7, with 7 bases matching TRBD2. Sequencing was done on a sample of peripheral blood. The CDR3 DNA sequence: TGTGCCAGCAGCCAAAAAGAGCGGGGTCTCTCCTACGAGCAGTACTTC. It translates to CASSQKERGLSYEQYF.